The rows below give T cell receptor beta chains drawn from one sample of a study of T cell clonotyping in hematopoietic cell transplantation. Clones were sequenced by immunoSEQ multiplex PCR, and TCRdb holds only the in-frame ones, with some missing. The sample lists approximately 9,700 clones; about 76% were seen once. The sample was PBMCs, taken 30 days after allogeneic stem cell transplant. These receptor sequences come from a female patient in her thirties or forties who had an allogeneic stem cell transplant from a related donor, so T cells may come from the graft donor. Some clones in this sample may be carry-over from other donors' samples. Each CDR3 is given with its conserved first and last residue. A D gene is named only where the DNA matches it firmly. Expanded clones get a size class; other rows say once, few or many, or leave the size out.

cdr3_aa: CASSLLAGGGNEQYF
cdr3_nt: TGCGCCAGCAGCTTACTAGCGGGAGGGGGTAACGAGCAGTACTTC
d_call: TRBD2
v_call: TRBV5-1
clone_size: -
j_call: TRBJ2-7

cdr3_aa: CASSASMTANTEAFF
cdr3_nt: TGTGCCAGCAGCGCCTCAATGACAGCCAACACTGAAGCTTTCTTT
d_call: -
v_call: TRBV13
clone_size: -
j_call: TRBJ1-1

cdr3_aa: CSTGLAGGETQYF
cdr3_nt: TGCAGCACCGGACTAGCGGGCGGGGAGACCCAGTACTTC
d_call: TRBD2
v_call: TRBV29-1
clone_size: once
j_call: TRBJ2-5

cdr3_aa: CASSQLSGRRDTQYF
cdr3_nt: TGCGCCAGCAGTCAGCTTAGCGGGAGGAGAGATACGCAGTATTTT
d_call: TRBD2
v_call: TRBV23-1
clone_size: medium-sized
j_call: TRBJ2-3

cdr3_aa: CASSHPGQLYEQYF
cdr3_nt: TGTGCCAGCAGCCATCCGGGACAGCTCTACGAGCAGTACTTC
d_call: TRBD1
v_call: TRBV5-4
clone_size: -
j_call: TRBJ2-7

cdr3_aa: CASTLTGTRNFYEQYF
cdr3_nt: TGTGCCAGCACCCTGACCGGGACGAGGAATTTTTACGAGCAGTACTTC
d_call: -
v_call: TRBV11-1
clone_size: -
j_call: TRBJ2-7

cdr3_aa: CASSLVRMRQNTGELFF
cdr3_nt: TGTGCCAGCAGCTTAGTTAGGATGAGACAGAACACCGGGGAGCTGTTTTTT
d_call: -
v_call: TRBV5-4
clone_size: -
j_call: TRBJ2-2

cdr3_aa: CASSAQQGPNTEAFF
cdr3_nt: TGTGCCAGCAGCGCCCAACAGGGACCGAACACTGAAGCTTTCTTT
d_call: -
v_call: TRBV5-4
clone_size: -
j_call: TRBJ1-1

cdr3_aa: CASSLSSWETQYF
cdr3_nt: TGTGCCAGCAGTTTGTCTAGTTGGGAGACCCAGTACTTC
d_call: -
v_call: TRBV27
clone_size: -
j_call: TRBJ2-5

cdr3_aa: CASSRDHGGGEKLFF
cdr3_nt: TGTGCCAGCTCCCGAGACCACGGGGGTGGTGAAAAACTGTTTTTT
d_call: -
v_call: TRBV9
clone_size: few
j_call: TRBJ1-4

cdr3_aa: CASSTGTSGRGYEQFF
cdr3_nt: TGTGCCAGCAGCACCGGGACTAGCGGGAGGGGGTATGAGCAGTTCTTC
d_call: TRBD2
v_call: TRBV7-9
clone_size: -
j_call: TRBJ2-1

cdr3_aa: CASTPDPGTDTQYF
cdr3_nt: TGTGCCAGCACCCCGGACCCGGGCACAGATACGCAGTATTTT
d_call: -
v_call: TRBV5-4
clone_size: -
j_call: TRBJ2-3

cdr3_aa: CSVHRESNYGYTF
cdr3_nt: TGCAGCGTTCACAGGGAATCGAACTATGGCTACACCTTC
d_call: -
v_call: TRBV29-1
clone_size: medium-sized
j_call: TRBJ1-2

cdr3_aa: CSVGRVMNTEAFF
cdr3_nt: TGCAGCGTTGGGAGGGTTATGAACACTGAAGCTTTCTTT
d_call: -
v_call: TRBV29-1
clone_size: few
j_call: TRBJ1-1

cdr3_aa: CASSPDRFGELFF
cdr3_nt: TGTGCCAGCAGTCCCGACAGGTTCGGGGAGCTGTTTTTT
d_call: -
v_call: TRBV27
clone_size: -
j_call: TRBJ2-2

cdr3_aa: CASSLARTDTQYF
cdr3_nt: TGTGCCAGCAGCTTGGCTAGAACAGATACGCAGTATTTT
d_call: -
v_call: TRBV9
clone_size: -
j_call: TRBJ2-3

cdr3_aa: CASSRDGGNTIYF
cdr3_nt: TGTGCCAGCAGCAGGGACGGGGGAAACACCATATATTTT
d_call: -
v_call: TRBV5-4
clone_size: -
j_call: TRBJ1-3

cdr3_aa: CTSSQAWTYEQYF
cdr3_nt: TGCACCAGCAGCCAAGCCTGGACCTACGAGCAGTACTTC
d_call: -
v_call: TRBV1
clone_size: -
j_call: TRBJ2-7

cdr3_aa: CASSGWTSGGDLTGELFF
cdr3_nt: TGTGCCAGCAGCGGATGGACTAGCGGGGGCGACCTTACCGGGGAGCTGTTTTTT
d_call: TRBD2
v_call: TRBV7-9
clone_size: -
j_call: TRBJ2-2

cdr3_aa: CSVVGQKPYNEQFF
cdr3_nt: TGCAGCGTTGTCGGGCAGAAGCCCTACAATGAGCAGTTCTTC
d_call: -
v_call: TRBV29-1
clone_size: -
j_call: TRBJ2-1

cdr3_aa: CASSPSGASSYNEQFF
cdr3_nt: TGTGCCAGCAGCCCTAGCGGTGCGAGCTCCTACAATGAGCAGTTCTTC
d_call: TRBD2
v_call: TRBV7-7
clone_size: once
j_call: TRBJ2-1

cdr3_aa: CASSLGDIDTGELFF
cdr3_nt: TGTGCCAGCAGCTTAGGGGACATAGACACCGGGGAGCTGTTTTTT
d_call: -
v_call: TRBV7-7
clone_size: -
j_call: TRBJ2-2

cdr3_aa: CASSLNGAGMLAFF
cdr3_nt: TGTGCCAGCAGCTTAAATGGTGCCGGTATGTTAGCTTTCTTT
d_call: -
v_call: TRBV7-9
clone_size: -
j_call: TRBJ1-1

cdr3_aa: CASSVGQNYGYTF
cdr3_nt: TGTGCCAGCAGTGTGGGACAGAACTATGGCTACACCTTC
d_call: TRBD1
v_call: TRBV7-9
clone_size: once
j_call: TRBJ1-2

cdr3_aa: CASSYGSGQVDYGYTF
cdr3_nt: TGTGCCAGCAGTTACGGGTCGGGACAGGTAGACTATGGCTACACCTTC
d_call: TRBD1
v_call: TRBV6-6
clone_size: -
j_call: TRBJ1-2

cdr3_aa: CSARTVLEQYF
cdr3_nt: TGCAGTGCTAGGACAGTTCTCGAGCAGTACTTC
d_call: -
v_call: TRBV20-1
clone_size: few
j_call: TRBJ2-7

cdr3_aa: CASSMSPSLEQFF
cdr3_nt: TGTGCCAGTAGTATGTCTCCTAGTCTCGAGCAGTTCTTC
d_call: -
v_call: TRBV19
clone_size: -
j_call: TRBJ2-1

cdr3_aa: CASSLVGTAYEQYF
cdr3_nt: TGCGCCAGCAGCTTGGTTGGGACAGCCTACGAGCAGTACTTC
d_call: TRBD1
v_call: TRBV5-1
clone_size: -
j_call: TRBJ2-7

cdr3_aa: CATRQGASYNEQFF
cdr3_nt: TGTGCCACCCGACAGGGGGCGTCCTACAATGAGCAGTTCTTC
d_call: TRBD1
v_call: TRBV7-9
clone_size: -
j_call: TRBJ2-1

cdr3_aa: CASSDTAMGYTF
cdr3_nt: TGTGCCAGCAGTGATACGGCTATGGGCTACACCTTC
d_call: -
v_call: TRBV25-1
clone_size: -
j_call: TRBJ1-2

cdr3_aa: CASSEGQIPSGANVLTF
cdr3_nt: TGTGCCAGCAGCGAAGGACAGATACCCTCTGGGGCCAACGTCCTGACTTTC
d_call: -
v_call: TRBV13
clone_size: -
j_call: TRBJ2-6

cdr3_aa: CASSLEGGRGTDTQYF
cdr3_nt: TGTGCCAGCAGCTTAGAGGGCGGGAGGGGGACAGATACGCAGTATTTT
d_call: TRBD2
v_call: TRBV7-9
clone_size: -
j_call: TRBJ2-3

cdr3_aa: CASSTTGELFF
cdr3_nt: TGCGCCAGCAGCACCACCGGGGAGCTGTTTTTT
d_call: -
v_call: TRBV5-1
clone_size: -
j_call: TRBJ2-2

cdr3_aa: CASSLGAAMTYNEQFF
cdr3_nt: TGTGCCAGCAGCTTAGGGGCGGCAATGACCTACAATGAGCAGTTCTTC
d_call: -
v_call: TRBV7-3
clone_size: -
j_call: TRBJ2-1

cdr3_aa: CASSLNGNEQFF
cdr3_nt: TGTGCCAGCAGTTTAAACGGCAATGAGCAGTTCTTC
d_call: -
v_call: TRBV27
clone_size: -
j_call: TRBJ2-1

cdr3_aa: CASSKGPTYEQYF
cdr3_nt: TGTGCCAGCAGCAAGGGACCCACCTACGAGCAGTACTTC
d_call: -
v_call: TRBV7-7
clone_size: few
j_call: TRBJ2-7

cdr3_aa: CATSRDGQGPYGYTF
cdr3_nt: TGTGCCACCAGCAGAGATGGGCAGGGGCCCTATGGCTACACCTTC
d_call: -
v_call: TRBV15
clone_size: large
j_call: TRBJ1-2

cdr3_aa: CASSEVGGTEAFF
cdr3_nt: TGTGCCAGCAGCGAGGTTGGGGGTACTGAAGCTTTCTTT
d_call: -
v_call: TRBV7-2
clone_size: -
j_call: TRBJ1-1

cdr3_aa: CASSIGTANTEAFF
cdr3_nt: TGCGCCAGCAGCATAGGGACAGCGAACACTGAAGCTTTCTTT
d_call: TRBD1
v_call: TRBV5-1
clone_size: -
j_call: TRBJ1-1

cdr3_aa: CASSLDGSYEQYF
cdr3_nt: TGCGCCAGCAGCTTGGACGGGTCCTACGAGCAGTACTTC
d_call: -
v_call: TRBV5-1
clone_size: -
j_call: TRBJ2-7

cdr3_aa: CASSEWSEPQHF
cdr3_nt: TGTGCCAGCAGTGAATGGTCCGAGCCCCAGCATTTT
d_call: -
v_call: TRBV6-1
clone_size: -
j_call: TRBJ1-5

cdr3_aa: CASSAGGAVDQPQHF
cdr3_nt: TGTGCCAGCAGCGCCGGGGGGGCGGTAGATCAGCCCCAGCATTTT
d_call: -
v_call: TRBV9
clone_size: once
j_call: TRBJ1-5

cdr3_aa: CASSRGGTEAFF
cdr3_nt: TGTGCCAGCAGTAGGGGAGGAACTGAAGCTTTCTTT
d_call: -
v_call: TRBV6-6
clone_size: once
j_call: TRBJ1-1

cdr3_aa: CASSGRPEAGELFF
cdr3_nt: TGTGCCAGCAGCGGGAGACCGGAGGCCGGGGAGCTGTTTTTT
d_call: -
v_call: TRBV6-4
clone_size: -
j_call: TRBJ2-2

cdr3_aa: CASSRIQGAHQPQHF
cdr3_nt: TGTGCCAGCAGTCGAATCCAGGGGGCGCATCAGCCCCAGCATTTT
d_call: TRBD1
v_call: TRBV6-6
clone_size: medium-sized
j_call: TRBJ1-5

cdr3_aa: CASSQDQRGTDTQYF
cdr3_nt: TGCGCCAGCAGCCAAGATCAGAGGGGAACAGATACGCAGTATTTT
d_call: -
v_call: TRBV4-3
clone_size: -
j_call: TRBJ2-3

cdr3_aa: CASSYTDLLRGELFF
cdr3_nt: TGTGCCAGCAGCTATACGGACCTATTGAGAGGGGAGCTGTTTTTT
d_call: -
v_call: TRBV6-5
clone_size: -
j_call: TRBJ2-2